This T cell receptor (beta chain) was recovered during a study of CD8+CD57+ T cells in acquired aplastic anemia. As for the study in general: Mean DNA quantity obtained from sorted CD4+ and CD8+ cells was about 3 ug. Average CD4+ read depth in healthy donors was about 9.8 million reads.

Genomic DNA was employed as the template in profiling TCR beta VDJ and CDR3. TCRdb redid the calling of the reads with MiXCR, one entry per CDR3 protein. The sample lists tens of thousands of distinct CDR3 sequences, about half occurring once. Broader study findings: About 30 was the count of CD8+ CDR3 sequences that patients shared with controls. A significant difference in CD8+ Simpson's diversity between patients and controls was not found.

As for this clonotype: Its antigen is as yet unknown.

Trimming took off 10 bases at V and 5 bases at J, with 15 bases between the two ends. This CDR3 region has 13 residues. Germline V gives CDR1 LNHDA, CDR2 SQIVND (reference sequence). V is TRBV19 and J is TRBJ1-5; D is ambiguous. The sequenced sample consisted of sorted CD4+, CD8+, or CD8+CD57+ T cells (not recorded which) from PBMCs. This clonotype was sampled from a human donor in good health, serving as a control. CDR3 bases: TGTGCCACCAAGGAAGGGTATGATCAGCCCCAGCATTTT. This translates into CATKEGYDQPQHF.